This T cell receptor beta chain was obtained from a study of high-grade serous ovarian cancer treatment subgroups. Study-wide findings and caveats: Only CDR3 was analyzed; CDR1 and CDR2 were not.

The germline V gene encodes CDR1 LNHDA and CDR2 SQIVND (reference sequence). CDR3 length equals 13 residues. V lost 5 bases and J 4 bases, leaving 11 bases between the germline ends. Points on this clone: Its antigen is not known.

Tumor tissue was taken before any definitive surgery or chemotherapy was given. Clones were read by immunoSEQ multiplex PCR, and TCRdb kept only the in-frame ones, dropping some. The data hold approximately 8,900 clones, with more than 85% observed a single time. V usage is TRBV19 and J usage is TRBJ2-5; no clear D. The receptor's source is a human donor with high-grade serous ovarian cancer. Input material: tumor tissue. The CDR3 DNA sequence: TGTGCCAGTAGTGAATGGCCGGGAGAGACCCAGTACTTC. This sequence encodes CASSEWPGETQYF.